Below, 26 T cell receptor beta chains from the same sample are listed, as sequenced in a study of blood T cell repertoires in COVID-19. Sequenced by immunoSEQ multiplex PCR; TCRdb stores in-frame clones only, minus some. The data hold 52,000 or so clones, with around 90% observed a single time. Material for sequencing was peripheral blood. The receptors here all came from a human donor in a cohort sampled during active COVID-19.

The rearrangement links TRBV7-2 to TRBJ2-1; weak D call: TRBD2 (5 bases). Germline V gives CDR1 SGHTA, CDR2 FQGNSA. Trimming shortened V by 1 base and J by 9 bases, and 19 bases separated the two germline ends. The CDR3 consists of 16 residues. The chain's CDR3 is CASSLGSGRVHGEQFF. The CDR3 DNA is TGTGCCAGCAGCTTAGGGTCGGGAAGGGTACACGGTGAGCAGTTCTTC.

The chain is built from TRBV10-3 and TRBJ2-3, with 7 bases aligning to TRBD1. The CDR3 is 16 residues long. Per germline, CDR1 ENHRY and CDR2 SYGVKD. V shed 3 bases, J shed 1 base, and the junction held 7 bases outside the gene matches. CDR3 sequence: CAISDFGTAGTDTQYF. CDR3 bases: TGTGCCATCAGTGATTTCGGGACAGCGGGCACAGATACGCAGTATTTT.

This chain joins TRBV6-1 and TRBJ2-1; TRBD1 matches at 8 bases. The V gene end was trimmed by 4 bases and the J gene end by 4 bases; junction bases not matched to a gene: 12. Germline-derived CDR1 and CDR2 are MNHNS and SASEGT. The CDR3 totals 17 residues. CDR3 bases: TGTGCCAGCAGTGCACTCTCCGGGACAGGAAAGTACAATGAGCAGTTCTTC. The encoded protein is CASSALSGTGKYNEQFF.

The chain recombines TRBV11-2 with TRBJ2-1, with 8 bases that match TRBD2. V shed 5 bases, J shed 7 bases, and the junction held 13 bases outside the gene matches. Per germline, CDR1 SGHAT and CDR2 FQNNGV. The CDR3 consists of 16 residues. The CDR3 is CASSPTTGGPGNEQFF. The CDR3 bases are TGTGCCAGCAGCCCCACCACGGGAGGGCCGGGGAATGAGCAGTTCTTC.

The chain is built from TRBV24-1 and TRBJ1-5; 7 bases agree with TRBD1. There are 15 residues in the CDR3. The J segment lost 4 bases and the V segment lost 2 bases, leaving 4 bases of the junction unmatched. Germline V lookup: CDR1 KGHDR, CDR2 SFDVKD. Here the CDR3 DNA reads TGTGCCACCAGTGATTCCCGGACAGGAAATCAGCCCCAGCATTTT. Residues: CATSDSRTGNQPQHF.

The chain uses TRBV7-3 and TRBJ1-1, with D perhaps matching TRBD1 (5 bases). CDR1 is SGHTA and CDR2 is FQGTGA in the germline V gene. V was clipped by 5 bases and J by 3 bases, with 22 bases between them. The CDR3 has 17 residues. For the CDR3, the DNA is TGTGCCAGCAGCCCCGGCGCCCGGGGGTTAGTTGACACTGAAGCTTTCTTT. Translating gives CASSPGARGLVDTEAFF.

A few counts support this clone. This chain connects TRBV3-1 (or the pseudogene TRBV3-2) to TRBJ1-1; TRBD1 is a possible D gene (5 bases). Per the germline V gene, CDR1 is LGHDT and CDR2 is YNNKEL (reference sequence). The CDR3 extends over 14 amino acids. V was pared by 3 bases and J by 4 bases, with 12 bases between. The CDR3 DNA follows: TGTGCCAGCAGCCATCGGGGGAGGGTCACTGAAGCTTTCTTT. Encoded protein: CASSHRGRVTEAFF.

The chain employs TRBV2 and TRBJ2-1; D is uncertain. Germline V gene data show CDR1 as SNHLY and CDR2 as FYNNEI. Trimming shortened V by 7 bases and J by 4 bases, and 8 bases separated the two germline ends. The CDR3 totals 12 residues. As DNA, the CDR3 is TGTGCCAGCAAGCGACTGTACAATGAGCAGTTCTTC. It specifies CASKRLYNEQFF. Complete variable domain (other parts from reference TRBV2 and TRBJ2-1): EPEVTQTPSHQVTQMGQEVILRCVPISNHLYFYWYRQILGQKVEFLVSFYNNEISEKSEIFDDQFSVERPDGSNFTLKIRSTKLEDSAMYFCASKRLYNEQFFGPGTRLTVL.

The chain has TRBV5-6 and TRBJ2-2; the D gene is possibly TRBD2 (6 bases). The germline CDR1 and CDR2 sequences are SGHDT and YYEEEE. Trimming took off 4 bases at V and 5 bases at J, with 15 bases between the two ends. The CDR3 contains 15 residues. The CDR3 region is CASSLGGSGTGELFF. The CDR3 nucleotides read TGTGCCAGCAGCCTTGGGGGGAGCGGGACCGGGGAGCTGTTTTTT.

The chain has TRBV5-1 and TRBJ2-1; 14 bases line up with TRBD2. Germline V gene lookup returns CDR1 SGHRS and CDR2 YFSETQ. V lost 4 bases to trimming and J lost 0 bases; unmatched junction nucleotides: 12. CDR3 length: 20 amino acids. The CDR3 sequence is CASSPLGTSGSSSSYNEQFF. In DNA form, the CDR3 reads TGCGCCAGCAGCCCCCTTGGGACTAGCGGGAGTTCCAGCTCCTACAATGAGCAGTTCTTC.

This clone was counted a few times. V usage is TRBV19 and J usage is TRBJ2-1; a weak D match, TRBD2 (5 bases). The CDR3 contains 15 residues. V lost 5 bases and J lost 0, with 11 bases in between. Germline CDR1 and CDR2: LNHDA and SQIVND (reference sequence). CDR3 DNA: TGTGCCAGTAGTCCTCTGGGGAGCTCCTACAATGAGCAGTTCTTC. This encodes CASSPLGSSYNEQFF.

The rearrangement joins TRBV6-5 to TRBJ2-7; 7 bases match TRBD2. V lost 6 bases and J lost 4; bases outside the gene matches: 9. Germline V CDR1 and CDR2: MNHEY, SVGAGI. The length of the CDR3 is 14 residues. CDR3 coding DNA: TGTGCCAGCAGCGGGAGCGGGAACTCTTACGAGCAGTACTTC. Residues: CASSGSGNSYEQYF.

V is TRBV7-9 and J is TRBJ2-2; maybe TRBD2 (5 bases). Trimming shortened V by 5 bases and J by 2 bases, and 18 bases separated the two germline ends. The CDR3 has 17 amino acids. Germline values: CDR1 SEHNR, CDR2 FQNEAQ (reference sequence). CDR3 DNA: TGTGCCAGCAGCCCAGAGCGGAGGTCTATAAACACCGGGGAGCTGTTTTTT. Its translation: CASSPERRSINTGELFF.

V usage is TRBV6-5 and J usage is TRBJ1-1; no firm D call. The germline CDR1 and CDR2 sequences are MNHEY and SVGAGI. The CDR3 contains 12 residues. The V gene lost 0 bases and the J gene lost 8 bases, with 7 bases spanning the gap. The CDR3 sequence: CASSYSGEEAFF. The CDR3 DNA sequence: TGTGCCAGCAGTTACTCTGGGGAGGAAGCTTTCTTT.

The chain joins TRBV9 to TRBJ1-2; 10 nucleotides line up with TRBD1. Germline loops: CDR1 SGDLS, CDR2 YYNGEE. The CDR3 runs 13 residues. J was trimmed by 8 bases and V by 4 bases; bases with no gene match: 5. The CDR3 loop is CASSIGTGEGYTF. As DNA, the CDR3 is TGTGCCAGCAGCATCGGGACAGGGGAAGGCTACACCTTC.

The chain links TRBV7-3 to TRBJ2-5; 9 bases line up with TRBD1. The ends lost 5 bases at V and 4 bases at J; junction bases unmatched: 8. Germline V gene lookup returns CDR1 SGHTA and CDR2 FQGTGA. This CDR3 has 15 residues. CDR3 DNA sequence: TGTGCCAGCAGCCCTACAGGGGGCAACGGAGAGACCCAGTACTTC. Translating it yields CASSPTGGNGETQYF.

The rearrangement uses TRBV24-1 and TRBJ2-1; TRBD2 might be the D (7 bases). Trimming left V 7 bases short and J 5 bases short, with 17 bases between. Germline values: CDR1 KGHDR, CDR2 SFDVKD. There are 15 residues in the CDR3. Here the CDR3 reads CATRPLGGQNNEQFF. CDR3 DNA sequence: TGTGCCACCAGACCCTTGGGGGGGCAAAACAATGAGCAGTTCTTC.

The chain is built from TRBV19 and TRBJ1-3, with 7 bases aligning to TRBD1. V lost 3 bases, J lost 8 bases, and 4 bases stayed unmatched. The CDR3 runs to 13 residues. CDR1 and CDR2 from the germline V gene are LNHDA and SQIVND (reference sequence). The CDR3 spells CASSMRQGHTIYF. CDR3 DNA sequence: TGTGCCAGTAGTATGCGACAGGGCCACACCATATATTTT. Full variable domain (remainder filled in from reference TRBV19 and TRBJ1-3): DGGITQSPKYLFRKEGQNVTLSCEQNLNHDAMYWYRQDPGQGLRLIYYSQIVNDFQKGDIAEGYSVSREKKESFPLTVTSAQKNPTAFYLCASSMRQGHTIYFGEGSWLTVV.

The J gene is TRBJ1-6, the V gene TRBV30, with D unclear. V lost 5 bases to trimming and J lost 5 bases, with 7 bases between them. The CDR3 totals 12 residues. Germline values: CDR1 GTSNPN, CDR2 SVGIG (reference sequence). The CDR3 bases are TGTGCCTGGGACAAAAATAATTCACCCCTCCACTTT. This gives the protein CAWDKNNSPLHF.

The chain combines TRBV5-1 with TRBJ1-1, with 8 nucleotides matching TRBD1. This CDR3 has 16 residues. CDR1 is SGHRS and CDR2 is YFSETQ in the germline V gene. After removal of 4 bases from V and 0 bases from J, the junction contained 8 bases not matched to a gene. CDR3: CASSIRQGSVNTEAFF. Here the CDR3 DNA reads TGCGCCAGCAGCATCCGACAGGGGTCAGTGAACACTGAAGCTTTCTTT.

The J gene is TRBJ2-3, the V gene TRBV18; 7 bases line up with TRBD1. Germline CDR1 and CDR2: KGHSH and LQKENI. CDR3 length equals 15 residues. With V trimmed by 3 bases and J by 0 bases, 3 bases remained unmatched. CDR3 sequence reads: CASSPDRASTDTQYF. The CDR3 DNA sequence: TGTGCCAGCTCACCCGACAGGGCCAGCACAGATACGCAGTATTTT.

The rearrangement links TRBV7-8 to TRBJ2-3; D is unclear. Germline values: CDR1 SGHVS, CDR2 FQNEAQ. V was clipped by 0 bases and J by 4 bases, with 8 bases between them. The CDR3 totals 14 residues. CDR3 bases: TGTGCCAGCAGCTTAGCGAATAGTCCAGATACGCAGTATTTT. Translating gives CASSLANSPDTQYF. Based on the CDR3 plus reference TRBV7-8 and TRBJ2-3, the full variable domain is GAGVSQSPRYKVAKRGQDVALRCDPISGHVSLFWYQQALGQGPEFLTYFQNEAQLDKSGLPSDRFFAERPEGSVSTLKIQRTQQEDSAVYLCASSLANSPDTQYFGPGTRLTVL.

This clone has a handful of counts. CDR3 sequence: CASSAGRENSPLHF. The CDR3 bases are TGCGCCAGCAGCGCCGGTCGTGAAAATTCACCCCTCCACTTT. This chain uses TRBV4-1 with TRBJ1-6; D is undetermined. The CDR3 totals 14 residues. V lost 5 bases, J lost 7 bases, and 12 bases lay in between. Germline-derived CDR1 and CDR2 are MGHRA and YSYEKL.

V usage is TRBV6-1 and J usage is TRBJ2-7; D possibly corresponds to TRBD2 (6 bases). The CDR3 sequence is 13 residues long. Germline assignment: CDR1 MNHNS and CDR2 SASEGT. V lost 0 bases and J 7 bases, leaving 10 bases between the germline ends. The CDR3 DNA is TGTGCCAGCAGTGAAGCATTGGGGGGAGAGCAGTACTTC. Translation: CASSEALGGEQYF.

The rearrangement links TRBV2 to TRBJ2-5; D perhaps matches TRBD2 (5 bases). V was clipped by 0 bases and J by 5 bases, with 13 bases between them. The CDR3 sequence is 15 residues long. CDR1 SNHLY and CDR2 FYNNEI come from the germline V gene. CDR3 in DNA: TGTGCCAGCAGTGAAGCGACGGGATTGGGGGAGACCCAGTACTTC. This encodes CASSEATGLGETQYF.

V usage is TRBV29-1 and J usage is TRBJ2-6; unclear D gene. Trimming took off 5 bases at V and 4 bases at J, with 9 bases between the two ends. Germline assignment: CDR1 SQVTM and CDR2 ANQGSEA. The CDR3 is 13 amino acids. As DNA, the CDR3 is TGCAGCGTTTCCCAGGCCGGGGCCAACGTCCTGACTTTC. Its translation is CSVSQAGANVLTF.